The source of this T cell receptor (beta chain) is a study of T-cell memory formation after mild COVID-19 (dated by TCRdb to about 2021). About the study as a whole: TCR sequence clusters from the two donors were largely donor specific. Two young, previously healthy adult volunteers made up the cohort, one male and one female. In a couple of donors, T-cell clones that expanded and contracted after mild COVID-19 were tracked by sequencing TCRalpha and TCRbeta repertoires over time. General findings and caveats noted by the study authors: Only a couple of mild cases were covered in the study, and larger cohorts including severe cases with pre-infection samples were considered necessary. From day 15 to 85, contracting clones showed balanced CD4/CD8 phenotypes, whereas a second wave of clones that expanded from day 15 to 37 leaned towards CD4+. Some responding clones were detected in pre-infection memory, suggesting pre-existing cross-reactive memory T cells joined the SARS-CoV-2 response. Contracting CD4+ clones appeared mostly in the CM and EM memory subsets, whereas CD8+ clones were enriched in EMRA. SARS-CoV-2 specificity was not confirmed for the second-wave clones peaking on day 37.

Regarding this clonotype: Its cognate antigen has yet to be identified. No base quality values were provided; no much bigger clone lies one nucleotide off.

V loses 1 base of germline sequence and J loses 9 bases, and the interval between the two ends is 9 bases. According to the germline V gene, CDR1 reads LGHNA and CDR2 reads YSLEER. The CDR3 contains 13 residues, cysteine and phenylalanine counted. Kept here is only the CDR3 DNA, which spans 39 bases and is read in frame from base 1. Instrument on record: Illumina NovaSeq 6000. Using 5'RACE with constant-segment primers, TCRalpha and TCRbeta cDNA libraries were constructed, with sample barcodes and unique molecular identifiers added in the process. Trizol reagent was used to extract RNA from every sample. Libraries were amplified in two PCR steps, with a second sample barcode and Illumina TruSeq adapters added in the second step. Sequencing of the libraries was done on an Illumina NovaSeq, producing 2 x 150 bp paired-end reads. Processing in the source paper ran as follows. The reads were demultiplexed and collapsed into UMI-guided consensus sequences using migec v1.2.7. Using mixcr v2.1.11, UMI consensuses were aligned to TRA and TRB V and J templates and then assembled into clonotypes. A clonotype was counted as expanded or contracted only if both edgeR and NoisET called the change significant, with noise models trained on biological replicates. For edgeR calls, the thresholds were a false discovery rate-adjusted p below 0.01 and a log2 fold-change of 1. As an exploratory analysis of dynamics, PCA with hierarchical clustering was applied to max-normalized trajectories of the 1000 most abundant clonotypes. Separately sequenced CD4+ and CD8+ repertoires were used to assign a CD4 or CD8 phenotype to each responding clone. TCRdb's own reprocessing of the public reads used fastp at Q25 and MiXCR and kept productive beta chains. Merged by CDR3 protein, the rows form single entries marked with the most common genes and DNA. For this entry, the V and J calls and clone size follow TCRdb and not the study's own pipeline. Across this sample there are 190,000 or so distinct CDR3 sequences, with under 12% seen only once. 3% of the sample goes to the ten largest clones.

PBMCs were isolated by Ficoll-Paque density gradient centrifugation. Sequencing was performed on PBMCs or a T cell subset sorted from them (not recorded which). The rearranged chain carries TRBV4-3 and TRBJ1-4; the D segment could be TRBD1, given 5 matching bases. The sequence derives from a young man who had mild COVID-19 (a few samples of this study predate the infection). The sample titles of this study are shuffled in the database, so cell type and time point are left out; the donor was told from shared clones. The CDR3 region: CASSQGGAQKLFF. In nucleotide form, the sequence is TGCGCCAGCAGCCAAGGCGGGGCGCAAAAACTGTTTTTT.